This entry lists 25 T cell receptor beta chains sequenced from one sample in a study of metastatic and nonmetastatic thyroid tumors (dated by TCRdb to about 2020). The library was built by means of PCR. For sequencing, an Illumina HiSeq 4000 was employed. Clones were called with MiXCR by TCRdb after fastp trimmed the public reads at Q25, and only in-frame beta chains were retained. In all, the sample holds about 20,000 clones, and under 25% of those were seen once. Jointly, the top ten make up around 8.1% of the sample. No patient had received any treatment before thyroid surgery. The source material was adjacent normal tissue. The receptors stem from a female donor with papillary thyroid cancer or a benign thyroid nodule (not recorded which). Some clones in this sample may be carry-over from other donors' samples.

This clone was counted a single time. The chain uses TRBV11-3 and TRBJ2-2; D remains ambiguous. The CDR3 runs to 13 residues. V was trimmed by 3 bases and J by 3 bases, leaving 5 bases between them. The germline V gene encodes CDR1 SGHNT and CDR2 YENEEA. The CDR3 nucleotides are TGTGCCAGCAGCTTGCGGTACACCGGGGAGCTGTTTTTT. Its translation is CASSLRYTGELFF.

This clone was recorded many times. The chain recombines TRBV5-1 with TRBJ2-1; D is unresolved. This CDR3 has 14 residues. Trimming shortened V by 1 base and J by 6 bases, and 11 bases separated the two germline ends. CDR1 is SGHRS, CDR2 YFSETQ, per germline. The CDR3, as DNA: TGCGCCAGCAGCTTGTCTGCAGTTGCCAATGAGCAGTTCTTC. Translated: CASSLSAVANEQFF.

This clone was observed a few times. It is likely a read error, because the conserved phenylalanine at the end of the CDR3 is missing. The chain recombines TRBV11-3 with TRBJ2-3; tentatively, D is TRBD1 (5 bases). This CDR3 is 14 amino acids long. The V end lost 2 bases, the J end lost 3 bases, and 9 bases lay between the germline ends. Germline loops: CDR1 SGHNT, CDR2 YENEEA. CDR3 nucleotides: TGTGCCAGCAGCTTACAGGGTATGACAGATACGCAGTATTCT. Translated, it gives CASSLQGMTDTQYS.

Notes on this clone: At one end the junction does not follow the germline gene, possibly because of a read error. The rearrangement links TRBV12-3 or TRBV12-4 to TRBJ2-1; 13 bases line up with TRBD2. The CDR3 runs to 15 residues. The CDR3 coding sequence is TGTGCCAGCAGACAGGGACTAGCGGGATACAGTGAGCAGTTCTTC. Translated: CASRQGLAGYSEQFF.

This clone was observed at least ten times. V and J are TRBV6-5 and TRBJ2-6; D unclear. The CDR3 contains 15 residues. Germline CDR1 MNHEY, CDR2 SVGAGI. Trimming stripped 2 bases from V and 2 bases from J, with 7 bases between. The CDR3 region has the DNA TGTGCCAGCAGTTACCTTATCGCTGGGGCCAACGTCCTGACTTTC. Amino acid sequence: CASSYLIAGANVLTF.

The sample holds a few counts of this clone. The chain combines TRBV9 with TRBJ2-3; 8 nucleotides align to TRBD1. Germline trimming cut 4 bases from V and 4 bases from J; bases unmatched to any gene: 2. From germline, CDR1 is SGDLS and CDR2 YYNGEE. The CDR3 has 13 amino acids. In DNA form, the CDR3 reads TGTGCCAGCAGCTGGACAGGGTCAGATACGCAGTATTTT. It yields the protein CASSWTGSDTQYF.

The V gene is TRBV5-5, the J gene TRBJ1-5; D possibly corresponds to TRBD1 (5 bases). V was pared by 3 bases and J by 6 bases, with 13 bases between. CDR3 size: 14 residues. CDR1 and CDR2 from the germline V gene are SGHKS and YYEKEE (reference sequence). The CDR3 spells CASSSGVSGQPQHF. The CDR3 DNA is TGTGCCAGCAGCTCGGGGGTTTCGGGTCAGCCCCAGCATTTT.

As for this clone: Other DNA variants within this sample encode the same CDR3. The chain uses TRBV6-2 or TRBV6-3 and TRBJ1-1, with D maybe TRBD1 (5 bases). The germline gives CDR1 MNHEY, CDR2 SVGEGT. V lost 1 base to trimming and J lost 10 bases, with 10 bases between them. The length of the CDR3 is 12 residues. CDR3 bases: TGTGCCAGCAGTTACTGGGGGTCGAGAGCTTTCTTT. Encoded protein: CASSYWGSRAFF.

V and J are TRBV7-8 and TRBJ2-6; TRBD1 matches at 10 bases. The CDR3 has 18 amino acids. Trimming cost V 2 bases and J 0 bases; bases outside gene matches: 4. The germline gives CDR1 SGHVS, CDR2 FQNEAQ. The CDR3 here is CASSLWDRGASGANVLTF. CDR3 coding DNA: TGTGCCAGCAGCTTATGGGACAGGGGAGCCTCTGGGGCCAACGTCCTGACTTTC.

The V and J genes are TRBV6-1 and TRBJ1-2; TRBD1 agrees at 8 bases. The CDR3 covers 15 residues. J was trimmed by 2 bases and V by 7 bases; bases with no gene match: 9. Germline lookup yields CDR1 MNHNS and CDR2 SASEGT. The CDR3 DNA follows: TGTGCCAGCACAGGACAGGGCTTTGAGAACTATGGCTACACCTTC. This encodes CASTGQGFENYGYTF.

By sample share, this clone is medium-sized. This chain uses TRBV10-2 with TRBJ2-1; 9 bases are a match to TRBD2. CDR1 is WSHSY, CDR2 SAAADI, per germline. J lost 5 bases, V lost 7 bases, and 6 bases had no gene match. CDR3 length: 14 residues. CDR3 sequence (DNA): TGCGCCAGCAAGAGGACTAGCGACCACAATGAGCAGTTCTTC. Protein product: CASKRTSDHNEQFF.

This clone occurred many times. V and J are TRBV5-1 and TRBJ2-3; 7 bases are a match to TRBD2. J gave up 0 bases and V 2 bases, and 12 bases lay outside the gene matches. The germline gives CDR1 SGHRS, CDR2 YFSETQ. The CDR3 runs to 18 residues. The DNA for the CDR3 is TGCGCCAGCAGCTTAATCGGGGGGTCAGGGACTAGCACAGATACGCAGTATTTT. This sequence encodes CASSLIGGSGTSTDTQYF.

A word on this clone: A much more abundant neighbour one base away suggests this may be a read error. The sample carries other DNA sequences with the same CDR3. The chain couples TRBV6-1 to TRBJ1-5, with D uncertain. Trimming cost V 3 bases and J 5 bases, with 14 bases left between them. Germline CDR1 is MNHNS and CDR2 is SASEGT. CDR3 size: 15 residues. CDR3 loop: CASSDRKAGDQPQHF. The CDR3 DNA follows: TGTGCCAGCAGTGATCGTAAGGCTGGAGATCAGCCCCAGCATTTT.

This clone counts as medium-sized (0.01 to 0.1%). The rearrangement joins TRBV9 to TRBJ2-7; the match to TRBD2 covers 8 bases. The CDR3 is made up of 14 amino acids. V was clipped by 3 bases and J by 0 bases; unmatched bases: 2. Germline loops: CDR1 SGDLS, CDR2 YYNGEE. CDR3 nucleotide sequence: TGTGCCAGCAGCGGCGGGACTAGCTCCTACGAGCAGTACTTC. It is translated as CASSGGTSSYEQYF.

This clone was observed a handful of times. J is TRBJ2-1 and V is TRBV24-1; TRBD2 matches at 14 bases. Germline V gives CDR1 KGHDR, CDR2 SFDVKD. V gave up 1 base and J gave up 8 bases; unmatched junction bases: 12. The CDR3 totals 19 residues. The CDR3 DNA sequence: TGTGCCACCAGTGATTTTTCAGGGACTAGCGGGAGTCCCAGGGATGAGCAGTTCTTC. Its translation: CATSDFSGTSGSPRDEQFF.

The chain carries TRBV28 and TRBJ2-2; D tentatively reads TRBD1 or TRBD2 (6 bases each). The germline V gene has CDR1 MDHEN and CDR2 SYDVKM. The V and J ends lost 5 bases and 3 bases respectively, with 16 bases between them. CDR3 length: 16 residues. The DNA of the CDR3 is TGTGCCAGCAGTCCACCCGGGGGCGGGTACACCGGGGAGCTGTTTTTT. Translated, it gives CASSPPGGGYTGELFF.

The chain combines TRBV11-1 with TRBJ2-1; TRBD2 matches at 8 bases. The CDR3 runs 16 residues. The V gene's germline CDR1 is SGHAT and CDR2 FQDESV (reference sequence). The J segment lost 5 bases and the V segment lost 6 bases, leaving 12 bases of the junction unmatched. CDR3 loop: CASSWSSGSSNNEQFF. CDR3 bases: TGTGCCAGCAGTTGGAGCAGCGGGAGTTCGAACAATGAGCAGTTCTTC.

This chain connects TRBV20-1 to TRBJ1-1, with D uncertain. The V end was cut by 5 bases, the J end by 1 base, with 14 bases between. The CDR3 runs to 14 residues. Germline CDR1 is DFQATT and CDR2 is SNEGSKA (reference sequence). In nucleotides, the CDR3 is TGCAGTGCTGAAGGGAGGGTTCCGAACACTGAAGCTTTCTTT. Its translation is CSAEGRVPNTEAFF.

The rearrangement joins TRBV28 to TRBJ2-7; D unclear. The CDR3 contains 14 residues. V was pared by 3 bases and J by 3 bases, with 12 bases between. Looked up from germline, CDR1 is MDHEN and CDR2 is SYDVKM. In DNA form, the CDR3 reads TGTGCCAGCAGTTTGGGCCAGAATGACTACGAGCAGTACTTC. Encoded protein: CASSLGQNDYEQYF.

This clone was counted many times. This sequence joins TRBV28 and TRBJ2-3; TRBD2 agrees at 9 bases. Germline CDR1 and CDR2: MDHEN and SYDVKM. The CDR3 is 16 residues long. V gave up 4 bases and J gave up 4 bases; unmatched junction bases: 9. In DNA, the CDR3 is TGTGCCAGCAGTTCGATTAGCGGGAGTGGGGCAGATACGCAGTATTTT. It is translated as CASSSISGSGADTQYF.

This clone is medium-sized (0.01 to 0.1%). V gene TRBV28 combines with J gene TRBJ2-7; D gene unclear. In germline, CDR1 is MDHEN, CDR2 SYDVKM. Between the trimmed V and J ends, which lost 10 bases and 7 bases, there was a span of 14 bases. This CDR3 has 11 amino acids. The chain's CDR3 is CATRLEVEQYF. CDR3 DNA sequence: TGTGCCACCCGCCTTGAGGTTGAGCAGTACTTC.

By sample fraction, this clone is medium-sized. The chain recombines TRBV6-2 or TRBV6-3 with TRBJ2-7; TRBD2 might be the D (5 bases). The CDR3 has 14 residues. The ends were cut back, 10 bases at V and 3 bases at J, with 19 bases in the middle. The germline gives CDR1 MNHEY, CDR2 SVGEGT. CDR3 in amino acids: CATLWSGSLYEQYF. CDR3 sequence (DNA): TGTGCCACACTATGGTCGGGGAGCCTCTACGAGCAGTACTTC.

The gene calls are TRBV20-1 and TRBJ1-5; no firm D call. The ends were cut back, 0 bases at V and 1 base at J, with 10 bases in the middle. Germline V gene sequence: CDR1 DFQATT, CDR2 SNEGSKA (reference sequence). CDR3 length: 15 residues. CDR3 sequence: CSARELGPSNQPQHF. In nucleotides, the CDR3 is TGCAGTGCTAGAGAACTAGGGCCCAGCAATCAGCCCCAGCATTTT.

The chain recombines TRBV6-2 or TRBV6-3 with TRBJ1-1; D call uncertain. Per the germline V gene, CDR1 is MNHEY and CDR2 is SVGEGT. Trimming stripped 5 bases from V and 6 bases from J, with 7 bases between. CDR3 length equals 11 residues. CDR3 coding DNA: TGTGCCAGCAGTAACCCCGCTGAAGCTTTCTTT. This encodes CASSNPAEAFF.

The chain couples TRBV5-4 to TRBJ2-5, with 15 bases identical to TRBD2. The J call may be wrong; the DNA end is better matched by TRBJ2-7. This CDR3 has 22 amino acids. CDR1 SGHNT and CDR2 YYREEE come from the germline V gene (reference sequence). The CDR3 loop is CASSWGLKGTSGRSAIYYEQYF. CDR3 sequence (DNA): TGTGCCAGCAGCTGGGGGTTGAAGGGGACTAGCGGGAGGTCCGCCATTTACTACGAGCAGTACTTC.